This entry lists 3 T cell receptor beta chains sequenced from one sample in a study of T-cell memory formation after mild COVID-19. TCRdb reanalysed the 5' RACE reads using MiXCR and keeps one entry per CDR3 protein. This table holds 170,000 or so distinct CDR3 sequences, roughly 23% found once. Input material: PBMCs or a T cell subset sorted from them (not recorded which). The origin of the receptors is an adult woman who had mild COVID-19 (a few samples of this study predate the infection). Cell type and time point are not known.

The genes are TRBV5-1 and TRBJ2-7, with unresolved D. Germline-derived CDR1 and CDR2 are SGHRS and YFSETQ. V lost 2 bases and J 0 bases, leaving 12 bases between the germline ends. The CDR3 totals 15 residues. The CDR3 sequence is CASSFWQASSYEQYF. CDR3 sequence (DNA): TGCGCCAGCAGCTTCTGGCAGGCGAGCTCCTACGAGCAGTACTTC.

This clonotype was picked up a small number of times. The V gene is TRBV29-1, the J gene TRBJ2-7, with D uncertain. This CDR3 comprises 13 residues. Germline-derived CDR1 and CDR2 are SQVTM and ANQGSEA. Between the trimmed V and J ends, which lost 5 bases and 2 bases, there was a span of 13 bases. CDR3 sequence reads: CSVRRAATYEQYF. CDR3 in DNA: TGCAGCGTTCGTCGGGCAGCCACCTACGAGCAGTACTTC.

This clonotype was observed a few times. The chain has TRBV3-1 and TRBJ2-7; a possible D gene is TRBD2 (5 bases). The germline V gene has CDR1 LGHDT and CDR2 YNNKEL (reference sequence). V was trimmed by 4 bases and J by 1 base, leaving 11 bases between them. The CDR3 covers 14 residues. The CDR3: CASSPPGNSYEQYF. The CDR3 bases are TGTGCCAGCAGCCCCCCGGGGAATTCCTACGAGCAGTACTTC.